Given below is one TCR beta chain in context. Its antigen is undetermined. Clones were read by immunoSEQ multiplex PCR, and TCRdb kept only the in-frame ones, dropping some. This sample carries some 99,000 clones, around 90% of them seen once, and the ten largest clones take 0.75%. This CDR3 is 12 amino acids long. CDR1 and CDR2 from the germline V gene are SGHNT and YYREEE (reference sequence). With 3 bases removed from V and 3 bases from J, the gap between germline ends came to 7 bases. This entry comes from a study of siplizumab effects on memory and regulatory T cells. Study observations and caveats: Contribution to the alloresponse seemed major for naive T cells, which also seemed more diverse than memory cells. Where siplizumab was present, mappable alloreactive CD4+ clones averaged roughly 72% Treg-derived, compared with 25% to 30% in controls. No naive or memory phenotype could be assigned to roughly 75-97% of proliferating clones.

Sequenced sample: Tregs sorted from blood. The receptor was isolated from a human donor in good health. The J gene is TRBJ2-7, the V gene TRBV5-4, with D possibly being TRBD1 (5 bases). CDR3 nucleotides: TGTGCCAGCAGCTCCCAGGGCTACGAGCAGTACTTC. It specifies CASSSQGYEQYF. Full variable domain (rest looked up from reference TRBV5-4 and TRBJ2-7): ETGVTQSPTHLIKTRGQQVTLRCSSQSGHNTVSWYQQALGQGPQFIFQYYREEENGRGNFPPRFSGLQFPNYSSELNVNALELDDSALYLCASSSQGYEQYFGPGTRLTVT.